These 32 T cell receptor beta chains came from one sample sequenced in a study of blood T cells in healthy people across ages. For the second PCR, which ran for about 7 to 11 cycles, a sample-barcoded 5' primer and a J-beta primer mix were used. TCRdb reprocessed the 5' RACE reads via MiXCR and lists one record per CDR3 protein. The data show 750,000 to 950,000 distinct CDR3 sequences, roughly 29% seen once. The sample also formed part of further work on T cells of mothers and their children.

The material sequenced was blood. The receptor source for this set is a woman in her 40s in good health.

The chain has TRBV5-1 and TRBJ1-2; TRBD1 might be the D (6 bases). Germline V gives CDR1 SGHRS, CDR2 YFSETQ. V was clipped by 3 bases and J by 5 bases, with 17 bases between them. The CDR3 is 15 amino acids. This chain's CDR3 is CASSSGTPGPYGYTF. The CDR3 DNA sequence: TGCGCCAGCAGCTCCGGGACACCGGGGCCTTATGGCTACACCTTC.

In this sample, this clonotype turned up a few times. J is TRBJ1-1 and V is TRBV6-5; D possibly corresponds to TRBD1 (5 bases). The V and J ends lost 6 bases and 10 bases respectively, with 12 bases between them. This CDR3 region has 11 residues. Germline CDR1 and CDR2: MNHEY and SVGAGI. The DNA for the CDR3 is TGTGCCAGCAGCCGCGGGGGGATAGCTTTCTTT. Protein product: CASSRGGIAFF.

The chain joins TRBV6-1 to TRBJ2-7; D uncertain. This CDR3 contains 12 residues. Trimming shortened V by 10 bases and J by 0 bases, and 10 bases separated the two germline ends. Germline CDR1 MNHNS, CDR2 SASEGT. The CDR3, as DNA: TGTGCCACCGCGCTCAGCTCCTACGAGCAGTACTTC. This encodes CATALSSYEQYF.

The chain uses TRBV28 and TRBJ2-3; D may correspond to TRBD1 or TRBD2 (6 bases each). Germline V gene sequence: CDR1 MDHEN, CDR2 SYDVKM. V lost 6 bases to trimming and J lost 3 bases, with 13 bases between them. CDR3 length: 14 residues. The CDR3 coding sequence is TGTGCCAGCAGATTGACAGGAGGGACAGATACGCAGTATTTT. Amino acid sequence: CASRLTGGTDTQYF.

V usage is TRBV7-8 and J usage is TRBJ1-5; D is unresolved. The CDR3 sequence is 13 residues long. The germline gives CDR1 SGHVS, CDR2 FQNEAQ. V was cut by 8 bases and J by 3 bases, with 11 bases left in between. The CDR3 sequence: CASASGVNQPQHF. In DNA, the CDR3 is TGTGCCAGCGCCAGTGGCGTCAATCAGCCCCAGCATTTT.

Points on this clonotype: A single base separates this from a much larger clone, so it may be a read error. Here the CDR3 reads CASREIETQYF. The CDR3, as DNA: TGTGCCAGCAGGGAGATAGAGACCCAGTACTTC. This rearrangement joins TRBV12-3 or TRBV12-4 to TRBJ2-5; D is uncertain. V was shortened by 6 bases and J by 4 bases, with 6 bases between the two germline ends. This CDR3 has 11 amino acids.

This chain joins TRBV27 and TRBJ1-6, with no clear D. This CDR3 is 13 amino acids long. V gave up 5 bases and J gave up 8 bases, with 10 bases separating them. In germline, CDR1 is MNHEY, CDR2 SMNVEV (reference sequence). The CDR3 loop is CASSVGTDSPLHF. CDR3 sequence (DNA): TGTGCCAGCAGTGTGGGCACGGATTCACCCCTCCACTTT.

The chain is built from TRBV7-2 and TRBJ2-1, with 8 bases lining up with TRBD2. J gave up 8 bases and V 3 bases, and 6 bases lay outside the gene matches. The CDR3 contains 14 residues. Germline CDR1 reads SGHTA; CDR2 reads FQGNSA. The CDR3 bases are TGTGCCAGCAGCTTTAGCGGGGCCACGGATGAGCAGTTCTTC. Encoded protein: CASSFSGATDEQFF.

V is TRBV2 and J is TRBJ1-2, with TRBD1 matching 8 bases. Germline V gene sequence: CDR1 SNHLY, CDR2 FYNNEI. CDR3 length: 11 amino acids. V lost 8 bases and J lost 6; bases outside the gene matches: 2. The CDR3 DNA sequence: TGTGCCAGCGACAGGGGAGATGGCTACACCTTC. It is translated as CASDRGDGYTF.

The CDR3 bases are TGCGCCAGCAGCTTGGGATCAGGCATCCCGCAGGGTGAAGCTTTCTTT. Encoded protein: CASSLGSGIPQGEAFF. The chain links TRBV5-1 to TRBJ1-1; D is possibly TRBD1 (5 bases). CDR1 SGHRS and CDR2 YFSETQ come from the germline V gene. V dropped 0 bases and J dropped 7 bases, with 19 bases sitting between them. This CDR3 is 16 amino acids long.

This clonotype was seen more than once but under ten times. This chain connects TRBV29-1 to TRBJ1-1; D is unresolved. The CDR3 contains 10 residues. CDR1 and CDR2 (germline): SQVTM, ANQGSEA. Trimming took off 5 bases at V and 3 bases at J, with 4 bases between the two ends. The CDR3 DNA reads TGCAGCGTTCGGTACACTGAAGCTTTCTTT. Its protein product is CSVRYTEAFF.

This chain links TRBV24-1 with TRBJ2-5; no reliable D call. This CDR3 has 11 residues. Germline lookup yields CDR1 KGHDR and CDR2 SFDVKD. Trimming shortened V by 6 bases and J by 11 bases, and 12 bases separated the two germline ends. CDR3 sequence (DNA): TGTGCCACCAGTTACTACAATGAGCAGTACTTC. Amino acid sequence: CATSYYNEQYF.

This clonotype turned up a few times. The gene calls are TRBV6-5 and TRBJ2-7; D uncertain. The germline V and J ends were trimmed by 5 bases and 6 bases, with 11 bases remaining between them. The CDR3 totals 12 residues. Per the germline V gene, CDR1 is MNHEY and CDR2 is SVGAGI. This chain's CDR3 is CASSAPVREQYF. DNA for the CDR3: TGTGCCAGCAGTGCTCCAGTCCGCGAGCAGTACTTC.

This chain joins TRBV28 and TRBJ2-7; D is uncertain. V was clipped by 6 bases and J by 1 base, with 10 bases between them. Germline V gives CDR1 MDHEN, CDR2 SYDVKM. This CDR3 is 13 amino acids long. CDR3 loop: CASRPPGSYEQYF. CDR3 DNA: TGTGCCAGCAGGCCACCCGGGTCCTACGAGCAGTACTTC. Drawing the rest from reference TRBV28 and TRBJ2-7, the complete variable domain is DVKVTQSSRYLVKRTGEKVFLECVQDMDHENMFWYRQDPGLGLRLIYFSYDVKMKEKGDIPEGYSVSREKKERFSLILESASTNQTSMYLCASRPPGSYEQYFGPGTRLTVT.

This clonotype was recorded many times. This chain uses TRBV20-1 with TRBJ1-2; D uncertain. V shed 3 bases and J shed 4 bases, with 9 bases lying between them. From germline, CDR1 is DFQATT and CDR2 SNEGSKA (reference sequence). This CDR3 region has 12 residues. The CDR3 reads CSARGWGYGYTF. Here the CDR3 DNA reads TGCAGTGCTAGGGGGTGGGGCTATGGCTACACCTTC.

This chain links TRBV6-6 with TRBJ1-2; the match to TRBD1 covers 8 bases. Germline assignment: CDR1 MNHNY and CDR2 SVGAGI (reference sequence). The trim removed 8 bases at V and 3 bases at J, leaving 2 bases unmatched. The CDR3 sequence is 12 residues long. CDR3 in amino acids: CASQGADYGYTF. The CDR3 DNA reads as TGTGCCAGCCAGGGGGCGGACTATGGCTACACCTTC.

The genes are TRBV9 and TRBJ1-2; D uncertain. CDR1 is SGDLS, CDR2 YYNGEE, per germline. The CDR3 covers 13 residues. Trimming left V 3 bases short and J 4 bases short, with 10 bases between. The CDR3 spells CASSGMDLYGYTF. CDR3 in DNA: TGTGCCAGCAGCGGGATGGATCTCTATGGCTACACCTTC.

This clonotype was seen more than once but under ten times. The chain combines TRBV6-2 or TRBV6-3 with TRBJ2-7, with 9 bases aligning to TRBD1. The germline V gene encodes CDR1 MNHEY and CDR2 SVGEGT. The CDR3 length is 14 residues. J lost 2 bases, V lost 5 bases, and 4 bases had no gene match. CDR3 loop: CASSKQGAPYEQYF. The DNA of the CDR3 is TGTGCCAGCAGTAAACAGGGGGCGCCCTACGAGCAGTACTTC.

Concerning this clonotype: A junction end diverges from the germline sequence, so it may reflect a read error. CDR3 in amino acids: CASSSSRDAGTDAQYF. CDR3 nucleotide sequence: TGTGCCAGCAGCTCCTCCCGGGACGCCGGCACAGATGCGCAGTATTTT. This rearrangement joins TRBV9 to TRBJ2-3, with D perhaps matching TRBD1 or TRBD2 (5 bases each). Germline V gene sequence: CDR1 SGDLS, CDR2 YYNGEE. The CDR3 loop spans 16 amino acids.

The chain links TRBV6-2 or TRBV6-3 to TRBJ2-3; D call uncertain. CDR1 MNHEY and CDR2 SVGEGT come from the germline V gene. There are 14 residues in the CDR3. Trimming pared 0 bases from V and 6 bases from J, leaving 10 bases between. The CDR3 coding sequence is TGTGCCAGCAGTTACTCGAATTGGCGTGATACGCAGTATTTT. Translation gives CASSYSNWRDTQYF.

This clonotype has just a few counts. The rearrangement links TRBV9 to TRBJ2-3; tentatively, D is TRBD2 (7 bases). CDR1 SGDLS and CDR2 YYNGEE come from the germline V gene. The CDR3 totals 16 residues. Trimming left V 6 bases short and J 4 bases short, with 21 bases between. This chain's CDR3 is CASNLEGGASADTQYF. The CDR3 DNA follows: TGTGCCAGCAACCTGGAGGGGGGGGCCTCAGCAGATACGCAGTATTTT. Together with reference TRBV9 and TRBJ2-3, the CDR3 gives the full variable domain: DSGVTQTPKHLITATGQRVTLRCSPRSGDLSVYWYQQSLDQGLQFLIQYYNGEERAKGNILERFSAQQFPDLHSELNLSSLELGDSALYFCASNLEGGASADTQYFGPGTRLTVL.

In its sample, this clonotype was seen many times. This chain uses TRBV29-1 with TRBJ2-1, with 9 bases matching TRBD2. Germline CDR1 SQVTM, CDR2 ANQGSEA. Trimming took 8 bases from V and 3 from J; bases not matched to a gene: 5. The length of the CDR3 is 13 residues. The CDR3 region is CSLQRGVYNEQFF. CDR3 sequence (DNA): TGCAGCCTACAGCGGGGGGTCTACAATGAGCAGTTCTTC.

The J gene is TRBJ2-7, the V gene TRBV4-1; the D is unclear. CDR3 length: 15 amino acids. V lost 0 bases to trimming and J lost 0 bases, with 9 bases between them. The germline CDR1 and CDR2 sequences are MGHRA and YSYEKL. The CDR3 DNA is TGCGCCAGCAGCCAAGATATTGGAAACTCCTACGAGCAGTACTTC. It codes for CASSQDIGNSYEQYF.

The CDR3 DNA sequence: TGTGCCAGCAGCTCCTCCGGGGACAGGGGCCGCGTAGCTGGCTACACCTTC. Its protein is CASSSSGDRGRVAGYTF. This rearrangement joins TRBV7-3 to TRBJ1-2, with 10 positions matching TRBD1. Per the germline V gene, CDR1 is SGHTA and CDR2 is FQGTGA. The CDR3 length is 17 residues. V lost 4 bases, J lost 7 bases, and 15 bases stayed unmatched.

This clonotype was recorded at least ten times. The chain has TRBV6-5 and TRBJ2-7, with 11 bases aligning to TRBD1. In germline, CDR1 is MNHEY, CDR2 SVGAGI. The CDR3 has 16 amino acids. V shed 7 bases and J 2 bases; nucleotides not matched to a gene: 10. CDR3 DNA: TGTGCCAGCATACCATCCGTGGGACAGGGGGCCTACGAGCAGTACTTC. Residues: CASIPSVGQGAYEQYF.

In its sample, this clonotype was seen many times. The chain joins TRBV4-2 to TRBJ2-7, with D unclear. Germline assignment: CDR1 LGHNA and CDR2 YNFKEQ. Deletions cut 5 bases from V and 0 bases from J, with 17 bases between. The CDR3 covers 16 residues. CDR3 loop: CASSKIDGRSSYEQYF. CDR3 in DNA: TGTGCCAGCAGCAAGATAGATGGCCGGTCCTCCTACGAGCAGTACTTC.

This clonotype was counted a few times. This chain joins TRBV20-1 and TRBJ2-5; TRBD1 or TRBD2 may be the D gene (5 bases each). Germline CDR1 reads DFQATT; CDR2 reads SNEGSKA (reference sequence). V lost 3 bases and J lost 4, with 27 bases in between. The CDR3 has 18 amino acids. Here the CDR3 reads CSASPRGRRVGLIETQYF. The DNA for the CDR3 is TGCAGTGCTAGTCCCCGGGGCCGTCGGGTGGGTCTCATAGAGACCCAGTACTTC.

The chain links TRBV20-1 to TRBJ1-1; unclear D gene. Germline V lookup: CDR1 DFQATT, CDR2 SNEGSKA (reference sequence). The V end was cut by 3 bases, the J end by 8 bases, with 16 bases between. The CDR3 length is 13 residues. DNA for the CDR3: TGCAGTGCTAGCGTAGTCACAAATTTCGAAGCTTTCTTT. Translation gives CSASVVTNFEAFF.

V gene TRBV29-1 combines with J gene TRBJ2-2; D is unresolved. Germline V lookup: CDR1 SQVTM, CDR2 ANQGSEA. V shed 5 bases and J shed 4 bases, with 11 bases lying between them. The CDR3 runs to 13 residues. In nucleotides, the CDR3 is TGCAGCGTTTCCCTGATGGGCACCGGGGAGCTGTTTTTT. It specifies CSVSLMGTGELFF.

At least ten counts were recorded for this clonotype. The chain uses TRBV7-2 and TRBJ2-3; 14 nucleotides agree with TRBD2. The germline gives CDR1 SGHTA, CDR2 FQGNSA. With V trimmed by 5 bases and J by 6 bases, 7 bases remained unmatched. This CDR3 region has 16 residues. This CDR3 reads CASSTTSGGAGDTQYF. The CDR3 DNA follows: TGTGCCAGCAGCACGACTAGCGGGGGGGCAGGCGATACGCAGTATTTT.

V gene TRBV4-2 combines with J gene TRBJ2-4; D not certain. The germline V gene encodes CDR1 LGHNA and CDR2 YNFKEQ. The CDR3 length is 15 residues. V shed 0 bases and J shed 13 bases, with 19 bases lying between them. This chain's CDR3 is CASSQEARSYNAQYF. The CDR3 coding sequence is TGTGCCAGCAGCCAAGAGGCTAGGTCCTACAATGCGCAGTACTTC.

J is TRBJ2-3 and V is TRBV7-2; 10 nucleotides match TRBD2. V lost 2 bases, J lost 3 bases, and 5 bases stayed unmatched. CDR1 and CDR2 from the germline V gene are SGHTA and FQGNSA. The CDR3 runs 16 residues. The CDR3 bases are TGTGCCAGCAGCTTATTCGAGCGGGGGGGTACAGATACGCAGTATTTT. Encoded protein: CASSLFERGGTDTQYF. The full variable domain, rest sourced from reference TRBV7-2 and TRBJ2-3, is GAGVSQSPSNKVTEKGKDVELRCDPISGHTALYWYRQSLGQGLEFLIYFQGNSAPDKSGLPSDRFSAERTGGSVSTLTIQRTQQEDSAVYLCASSLFERGGTDTQYFGPGTRLTVL.